One and the same sample provided the 12 T cell receptor beta chains below, sequenced in a study of regulatory T cells in long-lasting Graves disease. Arm-PCR with iRepertoire HTBI primers amplified the CDR3 regions for these TCR beta libraries. TCRdb used MiXCR to reprocess the multiplex PCR reads, holding one entry per CDR3 protein. Of hundreds of thousands of distinct CDR3 sequences in the sample, 13% are singletons; the top ten hold about 10%. Time point here: newly diagnosed GD, antithyroid drugs for less than 3 months. RNA extracted from PBMCs served as the sequencing template. The data also belong to a second study, concerning T cells in Graves' hyperthyroidism and ophthalmopathy.

The sample was peripheral blood mononuclear cells (PBMCs), taken at new diagnosis, from a patient treated with antithyroid drugs. The receptors stem from a man aged 25 to 40 with Graves disease.

This clonotype was detected many times. The chain combines TRBV2 with TRBJ1-6, with a weak D call TRBD1 (6 bases). The CDR3 has 13 amino acids. Trimming took 7 bases from V and 8 from J, leaving 12 bases between them. Germline lookup yields CDR1 SNHLY and CDR2 FYNNEI. The CDR3 here is CASTGERDSPLHF. CDR3 DNA: TGTGCCAGCACAGGGGAGAGGGATTCACCCCTCCACTTT.

The rearrangement uses TRBV27 and TRBJ2-2, with TRBD2 as a possible D gene (6 bases). Germline V gives CDR1 MNHEY, CDR2 SMNVEV (reference sequence). CDR3 size: 15 residues. Trimming stripped 6 bases from V and 6 bases from J, with 17 bases between. This chain's CDR3 is CASSPGGAFPGELFF. CDR3 DNA: TGTGCCAGCAGCCCCGGCGGGGCCTTCCCCGGGGAGCTGTTTTTT.

The chain is built from TRBV6-5 and TRBJ2-1; 11 positions match TRBD2. Looked up from germline, CDR1 is MNHEY and CDR2 is SVGAGI. The CDR3 runs 18 residues. V trimming: 0 bases; J trimming: 4 bases; junction bases outside the gene matches: 8. For the CDR3, the DNA is TGTGCCAGCAGTTACTCGGGTCGGGTAGCGGGAGGGTACAATGAGCAGTTCTTC. The encoded protein is CASSYSGRVAGGYNEQFF.

In this sample, this clonotype turned up a few times. A single base separates this from a much larger clone, so it may be a read error. This chain uses TRBV6-2 or TRBV6-3 with TRBJ2-7; 8 positions agree with TRBD1. The germline gives CDR1 MNHEY, CDR2 SVGEGT. The CDR3 is 14 residues long. V was clipped by 6 bases and J by 2 bases; unmatched bases: 6. The CDR3 sequence: CASSRDRLPYEQYF. The DNA of the CDR3 is TGTGCCAGCAGCCGGGACAGGTTACCCTACGAGCAGTACTTC.

This clonotype showed up many times. CDR3 bases: TGCAGTGCTAGAGATGAGCGGGCCCTACTCCAAGAGACCCAGTACTTC. Protein: CSARDERALLQETQYF. The genes are TRBV20-1 and TRBJ2-5; the D gene is possibly TRBD2 (6 bases). V dropped 0 bases and J dropped 1 base, with 15 bases sitting between them. Germline V lookup: CDR1 DFQATT, CDR2 SNEGSKA (reference sequence). The CDR3 consists of 16 residues.

This clonotype occurred many times. The chain recombines TRBV6-1 with TRBJ1-2; D gene ambiguous. CDR3 size: 13 residues. CDR1 and CDR2 from the germline V gene are MNHNS and SASEGT. The V and J ends lost 3 bases and 3 bases respectively, with 8 bases between them. The CDR3 DNA is TGTGCCAGCAGTGAGAGCCGCGACTATGGCTACACCTTC. Its protein product is CASSESRDYGYTF.

This clonotype was detected only a few times. The chain couples TRBV27 to TRBJ2-7; TRBD2 matches 8 bases. Germline loops: CDR1 MNHEY, CDR2 SMNVEV (reference sequence). The CDR3 loop spans 14 amino acids. The ends lost 5 bases at V and 4 bases at J; junction bases unmatched: 7. The CDR3 spells CASSLRAGVYEQYF. The CDR3 bases are TGTGCCAGCAGTCTCCGAGCGGGAGTATACGAGCAGTACTTC.

This clonotype was counted ten times or more. The chain uses TRBV11-2 and TRBJ2-5; D could derive from TRBD1 or TRBD2 (6 bases each). With 8 bases removed from V and 2 bases from J, the gap between germline ends came to 18 bases. There are 15 residues in the CDR3. Germline values: CDR1 SGHAT, CDR2 FQNNGV. The CDR3 spells CASRSFGGGQETQYF. The CDR3 DNA is TGTGCCAGCCGATCGTTCGGGGGCGGGCAAGAGACCCAGTACTTC.

The rearrangement joins TRBV18 to TRBJ2-3; D is undetermined. The CDR3 is 14 residues long. V lost 2 bases and J lost 2, with 8 bases in between. Germline loops: CDR1 KGHSH, CDR2 LQKENI. The CDR3 loop reads CASSPAVVTDTQYF. The CDR3 region has the DNA TGTGCCAGCTCACCAGCGGTCGTCACAGATACGCAGTATTTT.

In the case of this clonotype: One end of the junction is discordant with germline, which a read error may explain. The chain is built from TRBV12-3 or TRBV12-4 and TRBJ1-3, with TRBD1 as a possible D gene (5 bases). The CDR3 has 14 amino acids. The CDR3 loop reads CVSSPMGAGNTIYF. The CDR3 region has the DNA TGTGTCAGCAGTCCGATGGGGGCTGGAAACACCATATATTTT.

Concerning this clonotype: A much larger clone lies a single base off, so this may be a read error. The CDR3 carries no conserved terminal phenylalanine or tryptophan, so it likely arises from a read error. This chain joins TRBV15 and TRBJ2-5; 8 bases fit TRBD2. Trimming removed 3 bases from V and 1 base from J; junction bases left unmatched: 10. The CDR3 is 17 amino acids. Germline V gene sequence: CDR1 LNHNV, CDR2 YYDKDF (reference sequence). CDR3 sequence (DNA): TGTGCCACCAGCAGGGCCTTGGCGGGAGGAGGCCAAGAGACCCAGTACCTC. Protein: CATSRALAGGGQETQYL.

For this clonotype: This is likely an artifact of a read error, given a far larger clone one base away. This rearrangement joins TRBV2 to TRBJ2-5; tentatively, D is TRBD1 (6 bases). CDR3 length: 13 amino acids. The V end lost 6 bases, the J end lost 9 bases, and 17 bases lay between the germline ends. The germline V gene encodes CDR1 SNHLY and CDR2 FYNNEI. The CDR3 DNA reads as TGTGCCAGCAGCCCGTACAGGGCTATGGCCCAGTACTTC. This sequence encodes CASSPYRAMAQYF.